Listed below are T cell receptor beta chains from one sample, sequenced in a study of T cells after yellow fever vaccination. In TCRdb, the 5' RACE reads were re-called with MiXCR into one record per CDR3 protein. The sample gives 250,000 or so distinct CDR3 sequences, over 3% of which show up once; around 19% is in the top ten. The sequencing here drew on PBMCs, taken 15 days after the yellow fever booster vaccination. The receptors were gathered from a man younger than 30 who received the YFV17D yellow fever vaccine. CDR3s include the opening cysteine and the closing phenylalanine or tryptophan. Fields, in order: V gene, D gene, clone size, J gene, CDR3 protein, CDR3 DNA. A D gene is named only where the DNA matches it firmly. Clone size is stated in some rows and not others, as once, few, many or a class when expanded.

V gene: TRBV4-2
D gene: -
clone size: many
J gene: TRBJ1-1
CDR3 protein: CASSQEELGGDEAFF
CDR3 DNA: TGTGCCAGCAGCCAAGAGGAATTAGGAGGGGATGAAGCTTTCTTT

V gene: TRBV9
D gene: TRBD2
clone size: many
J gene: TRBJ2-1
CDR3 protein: CASSVASGGLNEQFF
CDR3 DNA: TGTGCCAGCAGCGTGGCTAGCGGGGGGTTAAATGAGCAGTTCTTC

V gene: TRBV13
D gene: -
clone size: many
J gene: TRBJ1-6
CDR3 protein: CASSLGGGSSYNSPLHF
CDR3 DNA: TGTGCCAGCAGCTTAGGGGGCGGGAGCTCCTATAATTCACCCCTCCACTTT

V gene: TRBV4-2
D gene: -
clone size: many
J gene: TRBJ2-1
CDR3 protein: CASSQEWTDNEQFF
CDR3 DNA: TGTGCCAGCAGCCAAGAATGGACAGACAATGAGCAGTTCTTC

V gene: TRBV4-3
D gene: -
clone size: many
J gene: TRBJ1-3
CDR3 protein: CASSQVVGAGNTIYF
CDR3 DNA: TGCGCCAGCAGCCAAGTGGTAGGGGCGGGAAACACCATATATTTT

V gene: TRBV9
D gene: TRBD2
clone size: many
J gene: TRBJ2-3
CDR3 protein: CASSVVASGADTQYF
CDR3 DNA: TGTGCCAGCAGCGTAGTGGCTAGCGGGGCAGATACGCAGTATTTT

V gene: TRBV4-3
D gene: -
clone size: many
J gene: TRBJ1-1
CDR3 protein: CASSTRQKNTEAFF
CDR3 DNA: TGCGCCAGCAGCACTAGACAGAAGAACACTGAAGCTTTCTTT

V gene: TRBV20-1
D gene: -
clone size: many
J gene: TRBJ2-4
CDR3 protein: CSAEPPGAGKNIQYF
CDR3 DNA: TGCAGTGCTGAACCTCCCGGGGCCGGCAAAAACATTCAGTACTTC

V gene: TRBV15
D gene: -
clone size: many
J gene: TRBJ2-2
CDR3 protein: CATSRDRGNGELFF
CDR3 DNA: TGTGCCACCAGCAGAGATCGAGGGAACGGGGAGCTGTTTTTT

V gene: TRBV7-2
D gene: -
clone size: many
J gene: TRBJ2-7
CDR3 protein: CASSFAPGPRTEQYF
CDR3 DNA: TGTGCCAGCAGCTTCGCCCCTGGACCCCGCACGGAGCAGTACTTC

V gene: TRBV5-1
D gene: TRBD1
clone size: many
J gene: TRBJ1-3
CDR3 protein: CASSLGLRGPSGNTIYF
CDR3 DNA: TGCGCCAGCAGCTTGGGGCTCAGGGGGCCCTCTGGAAACACCATATATTTT

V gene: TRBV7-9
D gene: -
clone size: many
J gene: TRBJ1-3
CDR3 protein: CASSPLGWSSGNTIYF
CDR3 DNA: TGTGCCAGCAGCCCTTTGGGGTGGAGCTCTGGAAACACCATATATTTT

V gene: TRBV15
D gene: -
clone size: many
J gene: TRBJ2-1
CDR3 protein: CATSVQSSYNEQFF
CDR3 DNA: TGTGCCACCAGCGTACAAAGCTCCTACAATGAGCAGTTCTTC

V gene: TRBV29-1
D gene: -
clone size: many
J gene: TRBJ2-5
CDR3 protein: CSVVGVWQETQYF
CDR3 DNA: TGCAGCGTTGTAGGCGTCTGGCAAGAGACCCAGTACTTC

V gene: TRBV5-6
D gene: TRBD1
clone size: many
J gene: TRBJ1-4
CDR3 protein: CASSPGTGTDEKLFF
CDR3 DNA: TGTGCCAGCAGCCCAGGGACAGGGACGGATGAAAAACTGTTTTTT

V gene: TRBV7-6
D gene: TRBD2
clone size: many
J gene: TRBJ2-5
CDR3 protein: CASSPSGLARETQYF
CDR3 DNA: TGTGCCAGCAGCCCTAGCGGCCTGGCACGGGAGACCCAGTACTTC

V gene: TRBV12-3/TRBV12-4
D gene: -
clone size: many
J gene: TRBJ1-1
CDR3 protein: CASSGYSLNTEAFF
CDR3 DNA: TGTGCCAGCAGCGGGTACTCATTGAACACTGAAGCTTTCTTT

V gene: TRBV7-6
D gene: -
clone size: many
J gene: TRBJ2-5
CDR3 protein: CASSLDETQYF
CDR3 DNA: TGTGCCAGCAGCTTAGACGAGACCCAGTACTTC

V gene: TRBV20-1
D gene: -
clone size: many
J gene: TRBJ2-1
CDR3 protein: CSAPPGSSLQQFF
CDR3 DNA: TGCAGTGCCCCCCCGGGGAGCTCCCTTCAGCAGTTCTTC

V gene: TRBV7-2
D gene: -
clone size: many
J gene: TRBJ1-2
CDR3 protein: CASSPDSFYGYTF
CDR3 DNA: TGTGCCAGCAGCCCTGACAGCTTCTATGGCTACACCTTC

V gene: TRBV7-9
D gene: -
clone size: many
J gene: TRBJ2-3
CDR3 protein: CASSARAVSKADTQYF
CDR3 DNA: TGTGCCAGCAGCGCTAGAGCGGTCTCTAAGGCAGATACGCAGTATTTT

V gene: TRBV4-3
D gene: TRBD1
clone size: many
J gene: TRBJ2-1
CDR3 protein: CASSRDRGSYNEQFF
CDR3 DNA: TGCGCCAGCAGCCGAGACAGGGGCTCCTACAATGAGCAGTTCTTC

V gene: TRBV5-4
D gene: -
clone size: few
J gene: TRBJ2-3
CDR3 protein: CASSPRADTQYF
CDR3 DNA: TGTGCCAGCAGCCCCCGAGCAGATACGCAGTATTTT

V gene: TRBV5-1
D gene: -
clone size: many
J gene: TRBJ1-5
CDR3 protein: CASSLDALDSVNQPQHF
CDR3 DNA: TGCGCCAGCAGCTTGGACGCCCTCGACAGTGTAAATCAGCCCCAGCATTTT

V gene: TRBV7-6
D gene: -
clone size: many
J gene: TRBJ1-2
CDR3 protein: CASSAGDYGYTF
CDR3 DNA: TGTGCCAGCAGCGCGGGGGACTATGGCTACACCTTC

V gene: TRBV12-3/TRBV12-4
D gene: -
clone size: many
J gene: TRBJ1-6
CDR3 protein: CASSSQGSPDSPLHF
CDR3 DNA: TGTGCCAGCAGTTCTCAGGGGTCTCCGGATTCACCCCTCCACTTT

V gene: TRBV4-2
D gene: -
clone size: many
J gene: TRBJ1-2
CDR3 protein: CASSQDRPTHGYTF
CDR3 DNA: TGTGCCAGCAGCCAAGATAGACCGACCCATGGCTACACCTTC

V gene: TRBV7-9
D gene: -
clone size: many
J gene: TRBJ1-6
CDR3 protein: CASSPSGSQSPLHF
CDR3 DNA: TGTGCCAGCAGCCCCTCGGGATCTCAATCACCCCTCCACTTT

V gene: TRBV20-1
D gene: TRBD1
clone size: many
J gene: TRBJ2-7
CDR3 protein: CSGMTGKTYEQYF
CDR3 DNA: TGCAGCGGAATGACAGGGAAAACTTACGAGCAGTACTTC

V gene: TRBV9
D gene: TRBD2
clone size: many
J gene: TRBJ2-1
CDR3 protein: CASSEPLAGGNEQFF
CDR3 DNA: TGTGCCAGCAGCGAGCCCCTAGCGGGGGGCAATGAGCAGTTCTTC

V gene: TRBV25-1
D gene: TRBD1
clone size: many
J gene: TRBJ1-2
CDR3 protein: CASQTGGGHGYTF
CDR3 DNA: TGTGCCAGCCAGACAGGGGGCGGTCATGGCTACACCTTC

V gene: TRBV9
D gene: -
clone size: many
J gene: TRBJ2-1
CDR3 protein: CASSVVGGPSSYNEQFF
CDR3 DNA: TGTGCCAGCAGCGTAGTGGGGGGTCCCAGCTCCTACAATGAGCAGTTCTTC

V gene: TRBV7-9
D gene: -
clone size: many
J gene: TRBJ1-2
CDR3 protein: CASSPRPRGYTF
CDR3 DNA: TGTGCCAGCAGCCCACGACCTCGGGGCTACACCTTC

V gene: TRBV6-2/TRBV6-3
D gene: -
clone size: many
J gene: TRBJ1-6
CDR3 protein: CASSYSRQAVYNSPLHF
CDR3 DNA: TGTGCCAGCAGTTACTCGAGGCAGGCCGTCTATAATTCACCCCTCCACTTT

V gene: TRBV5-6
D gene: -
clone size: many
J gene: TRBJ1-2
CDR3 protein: CASSGDGYGYTF
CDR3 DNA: TGTGCCAGCAGCGGGGACGGCTATGGCTACACCTTC

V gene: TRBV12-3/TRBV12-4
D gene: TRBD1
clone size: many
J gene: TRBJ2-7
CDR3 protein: CASTPGGYEQYF
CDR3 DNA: TGTGCCAGCACCCCAGGGGGTTACGAGCAGTACTTC

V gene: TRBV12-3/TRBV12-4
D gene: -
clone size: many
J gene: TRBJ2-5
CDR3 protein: CASKREQETQYF
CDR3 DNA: TGTGCCAGCAAAAGGGAACAAGAGACCCAGTACTTC

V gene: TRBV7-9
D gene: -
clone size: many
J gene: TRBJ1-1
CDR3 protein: CASSSRRTAKNTEAFF
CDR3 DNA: TGTGCCAGCAGCTCCAGGAGGACGGCGAAAAACACTGAAGCTTTCTTT

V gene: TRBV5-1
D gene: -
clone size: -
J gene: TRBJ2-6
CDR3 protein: CASSPGQFSGANVLTF
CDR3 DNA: TGCGCCAGCAGCCCAGGACAGTTCTCTGGGGCCAACGTCCTGACTTTC

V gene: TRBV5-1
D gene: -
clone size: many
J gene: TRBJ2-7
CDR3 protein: CASSLQGVTDEQYF
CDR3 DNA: TGCGCCAGCAGCTTACAGGGTGTAACGGACGAGCAGTACTTC

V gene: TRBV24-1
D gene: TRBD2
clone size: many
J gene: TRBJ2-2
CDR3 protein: CATSESELADPVYGGELFF
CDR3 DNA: TGTGCCACCAGTGAGTCAGAACTAGCGGACCCGGTATATGGCGGGGAGCTGTTTTTT

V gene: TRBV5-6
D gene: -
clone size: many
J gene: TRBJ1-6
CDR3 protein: CASSTGAYNSPLHF
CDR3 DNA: TGTGCCAGCAGCACGGGAGCCTATAATTCACCCCTCCACTTT

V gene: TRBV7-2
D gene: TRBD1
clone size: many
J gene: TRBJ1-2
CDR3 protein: CASSSPDRGLGGYTF
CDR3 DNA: TGTGCCAGCAGCTCGCCCGACAGGGGGTTAGGTGGCTACACCTTC

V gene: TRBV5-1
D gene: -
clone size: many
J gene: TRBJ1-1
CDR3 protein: CASSFTQGTTEAFF
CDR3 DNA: TGCGCCAGCAGCTTCACCCAGGGTACCACTGAAGCTTTCTTT

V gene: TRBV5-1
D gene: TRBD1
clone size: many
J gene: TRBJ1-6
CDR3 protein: CASSSTGGTGSYNSPLHF
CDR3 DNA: TGCGCCAGCAGCTCTACGGGGGGGACAGGGAGCTATAATTCACCCCTCCACTTT

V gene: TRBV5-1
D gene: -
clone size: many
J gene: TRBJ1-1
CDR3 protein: CASSPPTGLNTEAFF
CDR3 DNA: TGCGCCAGCAGCCCACCGACAGGCTTGAACACTGAAGCTTTCTTT

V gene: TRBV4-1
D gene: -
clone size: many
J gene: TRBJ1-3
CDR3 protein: CASSQDQGLGNTIYF
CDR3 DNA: TGCGCCAGCAGCCAAGATCAGGGCCTTGGAAACACCATATATTTT

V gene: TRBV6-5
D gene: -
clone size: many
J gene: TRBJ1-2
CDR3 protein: CASSWGGGYGYTF
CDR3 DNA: TGTGCCAGCAGTTGGGGGGGGGGCTATGGCTACACCTTC

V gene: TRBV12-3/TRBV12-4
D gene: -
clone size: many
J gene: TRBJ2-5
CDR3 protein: CASSLVQGGGKKETQYF
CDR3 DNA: TGTGCCAGCAGTTTAGTTCAGGGAGGGGGGAAGAAAGAGACCCAGTACTTC